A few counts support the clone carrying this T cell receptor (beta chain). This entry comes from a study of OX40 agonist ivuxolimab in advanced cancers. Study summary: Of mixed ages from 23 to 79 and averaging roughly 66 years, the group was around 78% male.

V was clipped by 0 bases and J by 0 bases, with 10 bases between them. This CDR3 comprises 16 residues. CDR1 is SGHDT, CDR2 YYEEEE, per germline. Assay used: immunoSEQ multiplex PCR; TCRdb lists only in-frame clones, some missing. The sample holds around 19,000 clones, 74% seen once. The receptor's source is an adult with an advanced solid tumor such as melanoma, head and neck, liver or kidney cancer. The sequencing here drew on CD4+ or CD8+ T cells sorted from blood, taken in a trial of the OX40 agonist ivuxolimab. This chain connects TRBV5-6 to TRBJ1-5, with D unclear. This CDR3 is CASSLGAAPSNQPQHF. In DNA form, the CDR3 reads TGTGCCAGCAGCTTGGGAGCGGCTCCTAGCAATCAGCCCCAGCATTTT.